This is a list of T cell receptor beta chains from one sample in a study of monozygotic twins with inflammatory bowel disease. TCRdb reprocessed the 5' RACE reads, keeping one entry per CDR3 protein, no DNA. This repertoire includes approximately 210,000 distinct CDR3 sequences. The sequenced sample consisted of blood. These receptors were collected from a human donor with ulcerative colitis or Crohn's disease, or a healthy co-twin of an affected twin (not recorded which). Both conserved end residues are part of each CDR3.

j_gene: TRBJ2-7
v_gene: TRBV12-3/TRBV12-4
CDR3aa: CASSIGQGYEQYF

j_gene: TRBJ2-1
v_gene: TRBV6-1
CDR3aa: CASSYPNEQFF

j_gene: TRBJ1-1
v_gene: TRBV12-3/TRBV12-4
CDR3aa: CASKWADRLTEAFF

j_gene: TRBJ2-1
v_gene: TRBV12-3/TRBV12-4
CDR3aa: CASSFAPTSGGKSYNEQFF

j_gene: TRBJ2-1
v_gene: TRBV24-1
CDR3aa: CATRPSGSKDEQFF

j_gene: TRBJ1-2
v_gene: TRBV30
CDR3aa: CAWSPMNGGYGYTF

j_gene: TRBJ2-1
v_gene: TRBV29-1
CDR3aa: CSGDRTASNEQFF

j_gene: TRBJ2-5
v_gene: TRBV15
CDR3aa: CATSRATSGVWETQYF

j_gene: TRBJ2-7
v_gene: TRBV6-2/TRBV6-3
CDR3aa: CASSYDRTSGMFRVEQYF

j_gene: TRBJ2-7
v_gene: TRBV7-2
CDR3aa: CASSLRLAGPYEQYF

j_gene: TRBJ1-6
v_gene: TRBV19
CDR3aa: CASRGGVIYSPLHF

j_gene: TRBJ1-1
v_gene: TRBV7-2
CDR3aa: CASSLSLYRNTEAFF

j_gene: TRBJ1-5
v_gene: TRBV7-9
CDR3aa: CASSYTANQPQHF

j_gene: TRBJ1-2
v_gene: TRBV9
CDR3aa: CASSATGANYGYTF

j_gene: TRBJ1-1
v_gene: TRBV18
CDR3aa: CASSPGLDTEAFF

j_gene: TRBJ1-1
v_gene: TRBV29-1
CDR3aa: CSVVRGARRVEAFF

j_gene: TRBJ1-1
v_gene: TRBV19
CDR3aa: CASSPRTGTMNTEAFF

j_gene: TRBJ2-2
v_gene: TRBV6-5
CDR3aa: CASSPKYGELFF

j_gene: TRBJ1-2
v_gene: TRBV6-6
CDR3aa: CASSYKGARNGYTF

j_gene: TRBJ2-1
v_gene: TRBV19
CDR3aa: CATKQGSSSYNEQFF

j_gene: TRBJ2-3
v_gene: TRBV2
CDR3aa: CASSEDRGPTDTQYF

j_gene: TRBJ1-4
v_gene: TRBV19
CDR3aa: CASSSGTRATNEKLFF

j_gene: TRBJ2-5
v_gene: TRBV29-1
CDR3aa: CSVYTQETQYF

j_gene: TRBJ2-3
v_gene: TRBV20-1
CDR3aa: CSADWGQGATDTQYF

j_gene: TRBJ1-3
v_gene: TRBV10-3
CDR3aa: CAISALWGSFSGNTIYF

j_gene: TRBJ2-3
v_gene: TRBV5-1
CDR3aa: CASSFGILAGVTDTQYF

j_gene: TRBJ1-1
v_gene: TRBV20-1
CDR3aa: CSAPRQGNTEAFF

j_gene: TRBJ2-7
v_gene: TRBV11-2
CDR3aa: CASTRAGDRGYEQYF

j_gene: TRBJ2-7
v_gene: TRBV12-3/TRBV12-4
CDR3aa: CASSPTSGVYEQYF

j_gene: TRBJ2-2
v_gene: TRBV7-2
CDR3aa: CASSPEGGNTGELFF

j_gene: TRBJ1-5
v_gene: TRBV12-3/TRBV12-4
CDR3aa: CASSWTGASQPQHF

j_gene: TRBJ1-6
v_gene: TRBV18
CDR3aa: CASSQASYNSPLHF

j_gene: TRBJ1-5
v_gene: TRBV18
CDR3aa: CASSPQDGGNQPQHF

j_gene: TRBJ1-2
v_gene: TRBV29-1
CDR3aa: CSVDRGNYGYTF

j_gene: TRBJ1-5
v_gene: TRBV7-2
CDR3aa: CASSPAGAYQPQHF

j_gene: TRBJ1-1
v_gene: TRBV20-1
CDR3aa: CSAGKTGANTEAFF

j_gene: TRBJ2-3
v_gene: TRBV5-1
CDR3aa: CASSFGLAEATDTQYF

j_gene: TRBJ1-5
v_gene: TRBV10-2
CDR3aa: CASSPSRFQPQHF

j_gene: TRBJ1-1
v_gene: TRBV7-2
CDR3aa: CASSSRYTGVETEAFF

j_gene: TRBJ1-5
v_gene: TRBV24-1
CDR3aa: CATSVRQPQHF

j_gene: TRBJ2-7
v_gene: TRBV7-7
CDR3aa: CASSPVEAVYYEQYF

j_gene: TRBJ2-5
v_gene: TRBV11-2
CDR3aa: CASSLGRGLQETQYF

j_gene: TRBJ1-4
v_gene: TRBV12-3/TRBV12-4
CDR3aa: CASRAAKNEKLFF

j_gene: TRBJ1-4
v_gene: TRBV10-3
CDR3aa: CAISRDRANEKLFF

j_gene: TRBJ2-7
v_gene: TRBV28
CDR3aa: CATNTGPYEQYF

j_gene: TRBJ2-7
v_gene: TRBV25-1
CDR3aa: CASSEFTGGSYEQYF

j_gene: TRBJ1-6
v_gene: TRBV30
CDR3aa: CAWQTDQNSPLHF

j_gene: TRBJ1-1
v_gene: TRBV4-1
CDR3aa: CASSSWGTVNTEAFF

j_gene: TRBJ1-6
v_gene: TRBV11-2
CDR3aa: CASSAGLTDNSPLHF

j_gene: TRBJ2-1
v_gene: TRBV9
CDR3aa: CASSGGLTSGGDNEQFF

j_gene: TRBJ2-7
v_gene: TRBV12-3/TRBV12-4
CDR3aa: CASSPIRTGFSYEQYF